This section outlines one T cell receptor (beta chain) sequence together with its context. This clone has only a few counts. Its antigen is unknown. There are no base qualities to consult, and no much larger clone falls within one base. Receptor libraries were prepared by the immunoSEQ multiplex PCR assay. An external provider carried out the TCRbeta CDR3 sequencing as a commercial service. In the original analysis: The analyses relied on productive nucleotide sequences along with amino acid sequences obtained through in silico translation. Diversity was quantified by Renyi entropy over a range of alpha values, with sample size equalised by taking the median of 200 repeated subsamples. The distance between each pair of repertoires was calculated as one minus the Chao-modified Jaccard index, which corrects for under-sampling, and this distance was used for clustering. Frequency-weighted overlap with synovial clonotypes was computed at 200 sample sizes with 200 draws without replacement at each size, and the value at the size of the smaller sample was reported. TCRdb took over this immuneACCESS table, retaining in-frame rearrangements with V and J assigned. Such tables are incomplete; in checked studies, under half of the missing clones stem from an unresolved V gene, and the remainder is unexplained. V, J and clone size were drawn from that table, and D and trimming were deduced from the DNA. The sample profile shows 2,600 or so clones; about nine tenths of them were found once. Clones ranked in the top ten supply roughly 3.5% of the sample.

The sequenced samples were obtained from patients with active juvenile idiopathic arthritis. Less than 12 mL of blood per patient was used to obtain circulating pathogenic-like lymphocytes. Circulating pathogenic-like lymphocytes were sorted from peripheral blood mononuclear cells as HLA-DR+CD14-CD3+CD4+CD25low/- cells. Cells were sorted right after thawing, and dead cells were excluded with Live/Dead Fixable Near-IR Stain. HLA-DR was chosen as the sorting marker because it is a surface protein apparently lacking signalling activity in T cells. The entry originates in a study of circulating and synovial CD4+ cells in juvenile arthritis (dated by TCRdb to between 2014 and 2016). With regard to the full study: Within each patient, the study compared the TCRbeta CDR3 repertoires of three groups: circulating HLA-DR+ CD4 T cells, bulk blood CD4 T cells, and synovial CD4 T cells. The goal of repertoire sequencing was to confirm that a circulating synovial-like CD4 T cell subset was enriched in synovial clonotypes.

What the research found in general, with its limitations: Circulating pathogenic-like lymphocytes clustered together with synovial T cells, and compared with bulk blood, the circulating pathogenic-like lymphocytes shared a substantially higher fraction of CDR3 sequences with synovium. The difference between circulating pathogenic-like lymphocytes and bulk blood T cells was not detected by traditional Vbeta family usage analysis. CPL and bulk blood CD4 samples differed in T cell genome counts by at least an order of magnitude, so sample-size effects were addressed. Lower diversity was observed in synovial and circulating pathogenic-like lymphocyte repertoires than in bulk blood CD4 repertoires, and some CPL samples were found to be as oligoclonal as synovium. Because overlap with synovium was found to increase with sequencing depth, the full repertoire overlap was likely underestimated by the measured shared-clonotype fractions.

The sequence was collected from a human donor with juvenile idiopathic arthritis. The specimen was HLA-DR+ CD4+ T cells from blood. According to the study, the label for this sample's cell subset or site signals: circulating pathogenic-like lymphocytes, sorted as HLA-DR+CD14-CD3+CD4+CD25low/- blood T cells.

Here the CDR3 is given as CASSQGYGYTF. In nucleotide form, the sequence is TGTGCCAGCTCACAGGGCTATGGCTACACCTTC. The chain is made from TRBV9 and TRBJ1-2; TRBD1 is perhaps the D gene, given 6 matching bases. The CDR3 sequence holds 11 residues, the cysteine and phenylalanine included. Left in the record is the CDR3 DNA by itself, 33 bases read in frame from the first base. V is reduced by 7 bases and J by 4 bases, leaving a spacing of 8 bases between them. CDR1 and CDR2 were assigned from the germline V gene as SGDLS and YYNGEE.